These 8 T cell receptor beta chains came from one sample sequenced in a study of tumor-infiltrating lymphocytes in primary liver carcinoma. From approximately 20-30 mg of unsorted bulk tissue, DNA and RNA were co-extracted together. With roughly 0.5 ug total RNA as template and a constant-region primer, TCR beta cDNA was made. Three-round nested multiplex PCR performed with slightly modified ARM-PCR produced the TCR beta libraries. TRBV1-TRBV30 forward primers and a C-beta reverse primer were used in the first two PCR rounds, which each ran for approximately 10 cycles. In TCRdb, the multiplex PCR reads were re-called with MiXCR into one record per CDR3 protein. The sample shows 25,000 to 35,000 distinct CDR3 sequences, over 65% of them seen only once. The sample taken for sequencing was liver tumor tissue from sampling region 5. Described subset: tumor region T5, tumor centre. These receptor sequences come from a man aged 35 to 55 with primary liver carcinoma and hepatitis B virus infection.

On this clonotype: A read error may be the cause here, since a much bigger clone is one base away. The chain recombines TRBV12-3 or TRBV12-4 with TRBJ1-4, with 8 bases matching TRBD1. The CDR3 totals 16 residues. CDR3 sequence reads: CASSLQGGRVNEELFF. CDR3 coding DNA: TGTGCCAGCAGTCTACAGGGGGGACGCGTGAATGAAGAACTGTTTTTT.

J is TRBJ2-5 and V is TRBV29-1; TRBD2 matches at 12 bases. V gave up 2 bases and J gave up 5 bases; unmatched junction bases: 12. CDR1 is SQVTM, CDR2 ANQGSEA, per germline. The CDR3 consists of 17 residues. The CDR3 region is CSVERLASGRACETQYF. For the CDR3, the DNA is TGCAGCGTTGAAAGATTGGCTAGCGGGAGGGCCTGTGAGACCCAGTACTTC. Supplemented by reference TRBV29-1 and TRBJ2-5, the full variable domain reads SAVISQKPSRDICQRGTSLTIQCQVDSQVTMMFWYRQQPGQSLTLIATANQGSEATYESGFVIDKFPISRPNLTFSTLTVSNMSPEDSSIYLCSVERLASGRACETQYFGPGTRLLVL.

To note about this clonotype: A much larger clone lies a single base off, so this may be a read error. The rearrangement links TRBV9 to TRBJ2-2, with TRBD2 matching 10 bases. This CDR3 has 16 amino acids. Germline V lookup: CDR1 SGDLS, CDR2 YYNGEE. CDR3 bases: TGTGCCAGCGGCGTAACAATAGCGGGAGGTACCGGGGAGCTGTTTTTT. As protein: CASGVTIAGGTGELFF.

The chain employs TRBV5-1 and TRBJ2-7; TRBD1 is a possible D gene (5 bases). The CDR3 contains 13 residues. Trimming pared 1 base from V and 3 bases from J, leaving 8 bases between. CDR1 and CDR2 (germline): SGHRS, YFSETQ. Written as DNA, the CDR3 is TGCGCCAGCAGCTTGTCAGGGCTCTACGAGCAGTACTTC. Translating gives CASSLSGLYEQYF.

This clonotype has only one observation. A much bigger clone sits one base away, suggesting this may be a read error. The V and J genes are TRBV2 and TRBJ2-7; TRBD1 aligns across 7 bases. From germline, CDR1 is SNHLY and CDR2 FYNNEI. The CDR3 runs 12 residues. As DNA, the CDR3 is TGTGCCAGCAGTGACGGACAGGACGAGCAGCACTTC. Residues: CASSDGQDEQHF.

To note about this clonotype: One end of the junction does not line up with germline, which may come from a read error. This chain links TRBV5-5 with TRBJ2-7, with D perhaps matching TRBD1 (5 bases). Germline CDR1 is SGHKS and CDR2 is YYEKEE (reference sequence). This CDR3 contains 15 residues. CDR3 nucleotides: TGTGCCGGCAGCTTGGCAGGGTGGAACTCCTACGAGCAGTACTTC. Translation: CAGSLAGWNSYEQYF.

This clonotype has only a few counts. As the CDR3 is not closed by the conserved phenylalanine or tryptophan, this likely results from a read error. The chain employs TRBV4-3 and TRBJ2-3; 10 nucleotides match TRBD2. Germline V lookup: CDR1 LGHNA, CDR2 YSLEER. V was clipped by 4 bases and J by 7 bases; unmatched bases: 11. This CDR3 has 16 amino acids. CDR3 in DNA: TGCGCCAGCAGCCGAGGGGCTAGCGGGAGTGGAAATACGCAGTATTTG. Its translation is CASSRGASGSGNTQYL.

The chain uses TRBV12-3 or TRBV12-4 and TRBJ2-5; 10 bases align to TRBD2. This CDR3 comprises 17 residues. J gave up 4 bases and V 2 bases, and 10 bases lay outside the gene matches. This chain's CDR3 is CASSLRLAGALGETQYF. CDR3 nucleotides: TGTGCCAGCAGTTTAAGGCTAGCGGGAGCCCTGGGAGAGACCCAGTACTTC.